Given below is one T cell receptor (beta chain) in context. The sample comes from a study of blood T cell repertoires in COVID-19. Turning to the study itself: Both acute and convalescent COVID-19 samples were obtained from the United States, Italy and Spain. Sources were T cells, B-cell-depleted T cells, or PBMCs; the material itself was cDNA or gDNA.

Germline assignment: CDR1 SGHAT and CDR2 FQNNGV. Trimming took 5 bases from V and 3 from J, leaving 14 bases between them. This CDR3 is 14 amino acids long. Methods used by the authors: Amplifying reference gene primers gave estimates of nucleated cell counts. TCRdb keeps only in-frame clones here, not all; method: immunoSEQ multiplex PCR. The V and J calls and clone size were taken over from that table, and D and trimming were inferred from the DNA. The sample yields some 260,000 clones, approximately 85% seen once. The receptor's source is a human donor in a cohort sampled during active COVID-19. The chain carries TRBV11-2 and TRBJ2-7; D is possibly TRBD1 (6 bases). The sequencing input was peripheral blood. CDR3 amino acids: CASSPGQTIYEQYF. The DNA of the CDR3 is TGTGCCAGCAGCCCCGGACAGACAATCTACGAGCAGTACTTC.